This T cell receptor beta chain was recorded in a study of blood T cell repertoires in COVID-19. The wider study: From T cells, B-cell-depleted T cells, or PBMCs came the material, which was cDNA or gDNA.

Source study methods: Scientists estimated how many nucleated cells there were by amplifying reference gene primers. Clones were read by immunoSEQ multiplex PCR, and TCRdb kept only the in-frame ones, dropping some. D and trimming were read from the DNA, whereas the V and J calls and clone size are those reported in that table. Of 300,000 to 350,000 clones in the sample, around 90% were seen once. The CDR3 consists of 14 residues. Trimming took 3 bases from V and 8 from J, leaving 17 bases between them. Germline V gene lookup returns CDR1 SGDLS and CDR2 YYNGEE. Material for sequencing was PBMCs or T cells enriched from blood (not recorded which). The V and J genes are TRBV9 and TRBJ1-2; unclear D gene. The TCR originated in a woman aged 18-29 years with acute COVID-19. In DNA, the CDR3 is TGTGCCAGCAGCGCCAACCTGGGCCCTCGCGGCTACACCTTC. The encoded protein is CASSANLGPRGYTF.